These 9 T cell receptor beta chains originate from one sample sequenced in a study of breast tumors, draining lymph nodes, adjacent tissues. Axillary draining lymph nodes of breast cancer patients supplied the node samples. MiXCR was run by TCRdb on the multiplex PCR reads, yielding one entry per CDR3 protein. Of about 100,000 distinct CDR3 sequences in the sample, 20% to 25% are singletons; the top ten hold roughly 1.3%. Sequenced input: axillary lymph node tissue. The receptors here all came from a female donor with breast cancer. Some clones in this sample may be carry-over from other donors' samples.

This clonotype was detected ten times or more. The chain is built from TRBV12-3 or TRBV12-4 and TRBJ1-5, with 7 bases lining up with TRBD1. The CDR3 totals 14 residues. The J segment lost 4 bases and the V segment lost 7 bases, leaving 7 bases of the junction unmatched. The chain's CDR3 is CASTQRDRNQPQHF. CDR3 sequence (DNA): TGTGCCAGCACTCAACGGGACAGAAATCAGCCCCAGCATTTT.

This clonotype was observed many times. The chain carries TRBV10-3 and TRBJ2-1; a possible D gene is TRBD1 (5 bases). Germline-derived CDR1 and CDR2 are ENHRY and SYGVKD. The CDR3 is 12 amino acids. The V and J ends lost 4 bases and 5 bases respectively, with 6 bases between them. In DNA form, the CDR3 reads TGTGCCATCAGTGGACAGAACAATGAGCAGTTCTTC. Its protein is CAISGQNNEQFF.

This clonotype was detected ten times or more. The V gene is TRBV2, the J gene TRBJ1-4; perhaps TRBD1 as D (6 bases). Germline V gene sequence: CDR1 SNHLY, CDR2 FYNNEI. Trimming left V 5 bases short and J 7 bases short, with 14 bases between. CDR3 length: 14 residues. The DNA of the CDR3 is TGTGCCAGCAGTCCAGGGGTGGTTAGTGAAAAACTGTTTTTT. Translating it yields CASSPGVVSEKLFF.

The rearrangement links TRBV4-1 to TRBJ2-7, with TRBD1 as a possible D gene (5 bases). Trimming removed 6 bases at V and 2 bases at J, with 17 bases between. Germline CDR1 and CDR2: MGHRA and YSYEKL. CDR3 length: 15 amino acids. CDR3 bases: TGCGCCAGCAGTCTTAAATCGACAGCAGCCTACGAGCAGTACTTC. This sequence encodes CASSLKSTAAYEQYF.

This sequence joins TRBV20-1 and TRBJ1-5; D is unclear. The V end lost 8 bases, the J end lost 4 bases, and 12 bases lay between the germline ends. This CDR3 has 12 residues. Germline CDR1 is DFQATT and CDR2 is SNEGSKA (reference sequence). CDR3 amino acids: CSFLDGNQPQHF. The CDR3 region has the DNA TGCAGTTTTTTAGACGGAAATCAGCCCCAGCATTTT.

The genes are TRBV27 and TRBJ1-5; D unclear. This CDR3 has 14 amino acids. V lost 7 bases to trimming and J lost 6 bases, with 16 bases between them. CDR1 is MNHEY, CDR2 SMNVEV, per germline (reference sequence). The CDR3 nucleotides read TGTGCCAGCAAGAACATCGGCGTGGGTCAGCCCCAGCATTTT. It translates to CASKNIGVGQPQHF.

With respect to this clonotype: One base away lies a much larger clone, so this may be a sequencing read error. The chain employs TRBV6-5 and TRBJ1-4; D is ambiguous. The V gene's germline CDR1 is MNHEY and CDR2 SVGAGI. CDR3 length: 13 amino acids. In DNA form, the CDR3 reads TGTGCCAGCAGTCCAATCGGGGATGAAGAACTGTTTTTT. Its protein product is CASSPIGDEELFF.

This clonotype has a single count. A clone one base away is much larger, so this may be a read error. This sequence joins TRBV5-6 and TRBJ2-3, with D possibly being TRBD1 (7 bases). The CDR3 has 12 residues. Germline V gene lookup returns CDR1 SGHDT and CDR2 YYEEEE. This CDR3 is CASTQGGDAQYF. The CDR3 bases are TGTGCCAGCACCCAGGGGGGAGATGCGCAGTATTTT. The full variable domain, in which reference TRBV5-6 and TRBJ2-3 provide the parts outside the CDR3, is DAGVTQSPTHLIKTRGQQVTLRCSPKSGHDTVSWYQQALGQGPQFIFQYYEEEERQRGNFPDRFSGHQFPNYSSELNVNALLLGDSALYLCASTQGGDAQYFGPGTRLTVL.

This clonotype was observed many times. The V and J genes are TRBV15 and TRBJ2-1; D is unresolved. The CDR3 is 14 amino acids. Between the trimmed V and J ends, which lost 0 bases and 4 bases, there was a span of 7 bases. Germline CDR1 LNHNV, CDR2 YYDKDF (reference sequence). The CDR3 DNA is TGTGCCACCAGCAGAGATCGTCAGTACAATGAGCAGTTCTTC. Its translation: CATSRDRQYNEQFF.